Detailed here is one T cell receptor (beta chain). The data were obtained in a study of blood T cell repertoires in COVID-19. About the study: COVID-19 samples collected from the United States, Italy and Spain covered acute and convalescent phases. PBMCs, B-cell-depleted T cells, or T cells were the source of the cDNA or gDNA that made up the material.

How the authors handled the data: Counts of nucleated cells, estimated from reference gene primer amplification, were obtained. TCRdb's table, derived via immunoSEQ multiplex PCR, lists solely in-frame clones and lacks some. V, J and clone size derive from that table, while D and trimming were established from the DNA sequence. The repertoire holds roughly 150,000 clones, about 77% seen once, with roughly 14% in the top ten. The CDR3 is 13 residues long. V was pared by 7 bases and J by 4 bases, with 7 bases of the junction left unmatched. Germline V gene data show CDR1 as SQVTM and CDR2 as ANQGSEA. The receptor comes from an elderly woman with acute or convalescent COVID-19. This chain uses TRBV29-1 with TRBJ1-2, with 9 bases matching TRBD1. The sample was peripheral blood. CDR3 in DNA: TGCAGCGCCGGCCGACAGGGGGGCTATGGCTACACCTTC. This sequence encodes CSAGRQGGYGYTF.